What follows are 27 T cell receptor beta chains derived from one specimen sequenced in a study of CD8+ T cells in alopecia areata. After isolation, RNA underwent reverse transcription to generate cDNA as the sequencing template. Clones were read by immunoSEQ multiplex PCR, and TCRdb kept only the in-frame ones, dropping some. The sample lists 95,000 to 120,000 clones, under 60% seen once, with about 23% in the top ten. The sample was NKG2D-low CD8+ T cells sorted from blood. These receptors came from a human donor with alopecia areata.

The table lists this clone with a few counts. The gene calls are TRBV30 and TRBJ2-1; 7 bases match TRBD1. The CDR3 is 16 residues long. The ends lost 3 bases at V and 6 bases at J; junction bases unmatched: 14. Germline CDR1 reads GTSNPN; CDR2 reads SVGIG (reference sequence). CDR3 coding DNA: TGTGCCTGGAGGGATAAGGGGATATACAGGGGCAATGAGCAGTTCTTC. Amino acid sequence: CAWRDKGIYRGNEQFF.

The chain links TRBV5-6 to TRBJ1-1, with 10 bases matching TRBD1. Germline V lookup: CDR1 SGHDT, CDR2 YYEEEE. Trimming removed 4 bases from V and 0 bases from J; junction bases left unmatched: 3. This CDR3 spans 15 amino acids. For the CDR3, the DNA is TGTGCCAGCAGCCCCGGGACAGGGGTGAACACTGAAGCTTTCTTT. Translating gives CASSPGTGVNTEAFF.

This clone was counted between two and nine times. The rearrangement uses TRBV28 and TRBJ1-1; D is ambiguous. V lost 3 bases to trimming and J lost 3 bases, with 17 bases between them. The CDR3 consists of 16 residues. The germline V gene has CDR1 MDHEN and CDR2 SYDVKM. In DNA form, the CDR3 reads TGTGCCAGCAGTTTCCCCACCTCGGGGATTGACACTGAAGCTTTCTTT. Encoded protein: CASSFPTSGIDTEAFF.

This clone was detected only a few times. This chain links TRBV6-1 with TRBJ1-1; the D is unclear. V lost 2 bases and J lost 1, with 14 bases in between. Germline loops: CDR1 MNHNS, CDR2 SASEGT. The CDR3 has 16 residues. The DNA of the CDR3 is TGTGCCAGCAGTGAACGGGGTCTCTCCGGGAACACTGAAGCTTTCTTT. This encodes CASSERGLSGNTEAFF.

There are a few counts of this clone. This chain links TRBV4-1 with TRBJ2-7, with 11 bases identical to TRBD1. The CDR3 has 14 amino acids. Germline V lookup: CDR1 MGHRA, CDR2 YSYEKL. Trimming took 2 bases from V and 5 from J; bases not matched to a gene: 2. The CDR3 protein is CASSQRGQGDEQYF. CDR3 coding DNA: TGCGCCAGCAGCCAAAGGGGACAGGGGGACGAGCAGTACTTC.

CDR3 nucleotide sequence: TGTGCTAGTGACACAACCCCGGACAGGTCTTACTACGAGCAGTACTTC. It yields the protein CASDTTPDRSYYEQYF. The chain joins TRBV12-5 to TRBJ2-7, with 7 positions matching TRBD1. CDR1 is LGHNT, CDR2 FRNRAP, per germline. Trimming removed 7 bases from V and 3 bases from J; junction bases left unmatched: 15. The CDR3 is 16 amino acids.

This clone was found a few times. The CDR3 DNA sequence: TGTGCCAGCAGTTCATCGGTAGAGAGCTCCTACAATGAGCAGTTCTTC. Protein product: CASSSSVESSYNEQFF. The chain has TRBV28 and TRBJ2-1; unclear D gene. CDR1 MDHEN and CDR2 SYDVKM come from the germline V gene. V was cut by 4 bases and J by 0 bases, with 13 bases left in between. This CDR3 is 16 amino acids long.

The chain couples TRBV6-1 to TRBJ2-4, with a possible D match to TRBD1 (5 bases). V dropped 11 bases and J dropped 4 bases, with 9 bases sitting between them. The V gene's germline CDR1 is MNHNS and CDR2 SASEGT. The length of the CDR3 is 11 residues. The CDR3 nucleotides read TGTGCCGCTGGGGCGAAAAACATTCAGTACTTC. The encoded protein is CAAGAKNIQYF.

As regards this clone: Distinct nucleotide sequences in the sample also encode this CDR3. The chain carries TRBV30 and TRBJ2-2, with a tentative D call TRBD2 (5 bases). The CDR3 extends over 12 amino acids. Trimming removed 5 bases from V and 4 bases from J, with 8 bases in between. Germline V gene data show CDR1 as GTSNPN and CDR2 as SVGIG (reference sequence). The DNA of the CDR3 is TGTGCCTGGTCCCGGGGCACCGGGGAGCTGTTTTTT. Amino acid sequence: CAWSRGTGELFF.

About this clone: A junction boundary mismatches the germline segment, possibly from a read error. The chain recombines TRBV27 with TRBJ2-1; 7 nucleotides align to TRBD2. The germline V gene encodes CDR1 MNHEY and CDR2 SMNVEV (reference sequence). The CDR3 is 16 residues long. The CDR3 sequence is CASTLVAGSSYNEQFF. Here the CDR3 DNA reads TGTGCCAGCACTTTAGTAGCGGGCAGCTCCTACAATGAGCAGTTCTTC.

This chain uses TRBV14 with TRBJ2-1; TRBD2 agrees at 14 bases. The CDR3 contains 17 residues. Trimming took 5 bases from V and 5 from J; bases not matched to a gene: 8. CDR1 SGHDN and CDR2 FVKESK come from the germline V gene. CDR3: CASSFGLAGGPDNEQFF. Here the CDR3 DNA reads TGTGCCAGCAGCTTCGGACTAGCGGGAGGCCCTGACAATGAGCAGTTCTTC.

This clone was seen a few times. V is TRBV29-1 and J is TRBJ2-7; unclear D gene. Germline values: CDR1 SQVTM, CDR2 ANQGSEA. The CDR3 is made up of 12 amino acids. Trimming shortened V by 4 bases and J by 2 bases, and 9 bases separated the two germline ends. This chain's CDR3 is CSVVTDTYEQYF. DNA of the CDR3: TGCAGCGTTGTGACGGATACCTACGAGCAGTACTTC.

This clone has only a few counts. The chain carries TRBV19 and TRBJ1-3; no firm D call. CDR1 and CDR2 (germline): LNHDA, SQIVND (reference sequence). The CDR3 consists of 13 residues. V was cut by 7 bases and J by 2 bases, with 9 bases left in between. DNA of the CDR3: TGTGCCAGTATGTTGGCGACTGGAAACACCATATATTTT. It encodes CASMLATGNTIYF.

The V call is TRBV10-1, the J call TRBJ1-1; possible D gene TRBD1, 5 bases. CDR1 WNHNN and CDR2 SYGVQD come from the germline V gene (reference sequence). V dropped 8 bases and J dropped 6 bases, with 22 bases sitting between them. The CDR3 runs to 15 residues. DNA of the CDR3: TGCGCCAGCTCCGGTGGGGTGTGGGGGGACGCTGAAGCTTTCTTT. Translation: CASSGGVWGDAEAFF.

The rearrangement joins TRBV6-1 to TRBJ2-1, with 14 bases lining up with TRBD2. Looked up from germline, CDR1 is MNHNS and CDR2 is SASEGT. CDR3 length equals 16 residues. The trim removed 4 bases at V and 15 bases at J, leaving 14 bases unmatched. The CDR3 bases are TGTGCCAGCAGTGCGACTAGCGGGAGGGCCTTTCGTCTTCTGTTCTTC. Translation gives CASSATSGRAFRLLFF.

J is TRBJ1-1 and V is TRBV6-5; D is unclear. V lost 0 bases to trimming and J lost 4 bases, with 9 bases between them. CDR3 length: 14 amino acids. Germline V gene lookup returns CDR1 MNHEY and CDR2 SVGAGI. CDR3: CASSYSWGGTEAFF. The CDR3 DNA is TGTGCCAGCAGTTACTCGTGGGGTGGCACTGAAGCTTTCTTT.

This clone was detected only a few times. The chain recombines TRBV7-6 with TRBJ2-3; D might be TRBD1 (5 bases). This CDR3 spans 14 amino acids. V was cut by 4 bases and J by 5 bases, with 13 bases left in between. CDR1 and CDR2 from the germline V gene are SGHVS and FNYEAQ. The CDR3 coding sequence is TGTGCCAGCAGCTCCGGGCAGGGCGGAGATACGCAGTATTTT. As protein: CASSSGQGGDTQYF.

This chain links TRBV7-9 with TRBJ1-2; 9 nucleotides agree with TRBD1. Looked up from germline, CDR1 is SEHNR and CDR2 is FQNEAQ (reference sequence). V dropped 3 bases and J dropped 8; count of bases not matched to a gene: 7. CDR3 length: 14 amino acids. This CDR3 is CASSFTGGAGGYTF. CDR3 DNA: TGTGCCAGCAGCTTCACAGGGGGCGCCGGCGGCTACACCTTC.

There are a few counts of this clone. The chain has TRBV28 and TRBJ2-7, with D uncertain. Per the germline V gene, CDR1 is MDHEN and CDR2 is SYDVKM. V lost 2 bases, J lost 3 bases, and 14 bases lay in between. There are 15 residues in the CDR3. CDR3 DNA sequence: TGTGCCAGCAGTTTACCCCCAGACGGCGTCTACGAGCAGTACTTC. As protein: CASSLPPDGVYEQYF.

The rearrangement uses TRBV29-1 and TRBJ2-1, with D hard to call. There are 13 residues in the CDR3. V was trimmed by 7 bases and J by 0 bases, leaving 10 bases between them. CDR1 and CDR2 from the germline V gene are SQVTM and ANQGSEA. The CDR3 spells CSGAASSYNEQFF. The CDR3 nucleotides read TGCAGCGGTGCCGCGAGCTCCTACAATGAGCAGTTCTTC.

This clone was counted a few times. CDR3 nucleotide sequence: TGCGCCAGCCGCCAAGACCTAGCGGGAGGGCCCGACGAGCAGTACTTC. This gives the protein CASRQDLAGGPDEQYF. The chain uses TRBV5-1 and TRBJ2-7, with TRBD2 matching over 12 bases. V lost 7 bases to trimming and J lost 5 bases; unmatched junction nucleotides: 13. The CDR3 spans 16 residues. Germline V gene data show CDR1 as SGHRS and CDR2 as YFSETQ. Full variable domain (rest looked up from reference TRBV5-1 and TRBJ2-7): KAGVTQTPRYLIKTRGQQVTLSCSPISGHRSVSWYQQTPGQGLQFLFEYFSETQRNKGNFPGRFSGRQFSNSRSEMNVSTLELGDSALYLCASRQDLAGGPDEQYFGPGTRLTVT.

This clone was detected only a few times. The chain recombines TRBV6-1 with TRBJ2-3, with 7 bases fitting TRBD2. The trim removed 2 bases at V and 4 bases at J, leaving 3 bases unmatched. The CDR3 runs 14 residues. Germline CDR1 reads MNHNS; CDR2 reads SASEGT. The CDR3 protein is CASSERDYSDTQYF. The CDR3 DNA reads as TGTGCCAGCAGTGAAAGGGACTATTCAGATACGCAGTATTTT.

This clone was found once. The chain links TRBV27 to TRBJ1-1, with 7 positions matching TRBD1. Losses at the gene ends were 5 bases for V and 5 bases for J; bases not matched to a gene: 8. CDR3 length: 14 amino acids. Germline loops: CDR1 MNHEY, CDR2 SMNVEV (reference sequence). CDR3 sequence (DNA): TGTGCCAGCAGTACTAAGTCAGGGGGGACTGAAGCTTTCTTT. This gives the protein CASSTKSGGTEAFF.

As concerns this clone: Germline and junction disagree at one end, which may indicate a read error. This sequence joins TRBV14 and TRBJ2-4; D gene ambiguous. CDR3 size: 12 residues. In germline, CDR1 is SGHDN, CDR2 FVKESK. The CDR3 reads CASSQEARVLYF. The CDR3 bases are TGTGCCAGCAGTCAAGAAGCTAGGGTTCTGTACTTC.

Worth noting for this clone: The sample contains more than one DNA sequence encoding this CDR3. V usage is TRBV27 and J usage is TRBJ1-1, with D unresolved. Between the trimmed V and J ends, which lost 2 bases and 2 bases, there was a span of 6 bases. The V gene's germline CDR1 is MNHEY and CDR2 SMNVEV (reference sequence). The CDR3 sequence is 13 residues long. DNA of the CDR3: TGTGCCAGCAGTTTAGGAAGAAACACTGAAGCTTTCTTT. Its translation: CASSLGRNTEAFF.

The V and J genes are TRBV29-1 and TRBJ2-7, with D hard to call. The CDR3 contains 16 residues. Trimming took off 4 bases at V and 0 bases at J, with 19 bases between the two ends. Germline V gene lookup returns CDR1 SQVTM and CDR2 ANQGSEA. The CDR3: CSVAAVGSLSSYEQYF. The CDR3 DNA follows: TGCAGCGTTGCAGCCGTTGGCAGCCTGAGCTCCTACGAGCAGTACTTC.

The J gene is TRBJ2-7, the V gene TRBV28; D unclear. From germline, CDR1 is MDHEN and CDR2 SYDVKM. The V end lost 6 bases, the J end lost 4 bases, and 10 bases lay between the germline ends. The CDR3 extends over 12 amino acids. CDR3 DNA: TGTGCCAGCAGGACCACAGAGTACGAGCAGTACTTC. Protein sequence: CASRTTEYEQYF.